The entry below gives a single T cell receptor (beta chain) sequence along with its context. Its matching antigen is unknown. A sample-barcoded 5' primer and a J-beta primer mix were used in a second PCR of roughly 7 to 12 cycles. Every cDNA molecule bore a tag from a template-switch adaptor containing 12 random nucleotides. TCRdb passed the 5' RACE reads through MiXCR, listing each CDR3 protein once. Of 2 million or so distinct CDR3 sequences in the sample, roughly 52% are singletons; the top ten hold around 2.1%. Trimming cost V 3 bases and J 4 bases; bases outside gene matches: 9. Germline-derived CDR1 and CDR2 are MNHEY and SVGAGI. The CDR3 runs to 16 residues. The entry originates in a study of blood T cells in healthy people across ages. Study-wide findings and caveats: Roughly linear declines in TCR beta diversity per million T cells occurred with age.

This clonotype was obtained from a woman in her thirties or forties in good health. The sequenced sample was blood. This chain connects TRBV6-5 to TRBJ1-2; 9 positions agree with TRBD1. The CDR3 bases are TGTGCCAGCAGTTATACAGGGGGCGCGTCCCGCTATGGCTACACCTTC. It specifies CASSYTGGASRYGYTF.